This TCR beta chain was identified during a study of blood T cell repertoires in COVID-19 (dated by TCRdb to 2018 to 2020). Looking at the study overall: Collaborator samples came from the United States, Italy and Spain and covered acute and convalescent phases of COVID-19. The prospective study material was composed of cDNA or gDNA derived from T cells, B-cell-depleted T cells, or PBMCs. Subjects who had been exposed to COVID-19, were actively infected with it, or had recovered from it provided the deeply sampled blood TCRbeta repertoires that made up the dataset. The repertoires were made available in a free public database intended to serve as a resource for research on the immune response to SARS-CoV-2. The samples were drawn from the first 160 participants of the ongoing ImmuneRACE study and from some 1,300 subjects provided by 6 global collaborators. The sample metadata nearly always contained a de-identified subject ID, COVID-19 status, age in years and sex. HLA class I and class II types, where available, came from metadata supplied by the sample provider rather than from assay-based typing.

The germline V and J ends show losses of 4 bases and 10 bases respectively, and no gene match explains 13 bases of the junction. The CDR3 has 15 amino acids, counting the end cysteine and phenylalanine. Only CDR3 DNA is held: 45 bases, read in frame from base 1. CDR1 GTSNPN and CDR2 SVGIG are derived from the germline V gene (reference sequence). TCRbeta CDR3 regions were amplified from genomic DNA using the immunoSEQ Assay, a bias-controlled multiplex PCR. As for how the authors treated the data: The number of nucleated cells in each sample was estimated by amplification of reference gene primers within the assay. To quantify the absolute abundance of each unique TCRbeta CDR3 rearrangement, sequence reads were collapsed and filtered. For each sample, productive Simpson clonality was calculated by taking the square root of Simpson's diversity index across productive rearrangements. Entries here come from immuneACCESS through TCRdb and include only in-frame sequences with V and J called. Some clones fail to appear in such tables; in the studies checked, an unresolved V gene covers under half of the shortfall, and the cause of the remainder is unknown. V, J and clone size derive from that table, while D and trimming were established from the DNA sequence. This sample lists 55,000 to 80,000 clones; around four fifths were detected once. The top ten clones comprise 15% to 20% of the sample.

General findings and caveats noted by the study authors: How much clinical and demographic metadata was included differed by source and by participant, and the metadata was provided uncurated.

On this clone itself: There is no known antigen for this receptor. One base away there is no much larger clone; base qualities are not given.

Each collaborating institution followed its own protocols to collect whole blood in K2EDTA tubes. For TCRbeta analysis, collaborators shipped samples in one of three forms: frozen whole blood, isolated PBMCs, or DNA extracted from either of those sample types. Sequencing input: peripheral blood. The sequence links TRBV30 to TRBJ1-6; 7 middle bases align to TRBD1. This receptor was obtained from a woman of 80 years or more with acute or convalescent COVID-19. Here the CDR3 is given as CAWNENRGGGSPLHF. The DNA is as follows: TGTGCCTGGAATGAGAACAGGGGAGGAGGCTCACCCCTCCACTTT.